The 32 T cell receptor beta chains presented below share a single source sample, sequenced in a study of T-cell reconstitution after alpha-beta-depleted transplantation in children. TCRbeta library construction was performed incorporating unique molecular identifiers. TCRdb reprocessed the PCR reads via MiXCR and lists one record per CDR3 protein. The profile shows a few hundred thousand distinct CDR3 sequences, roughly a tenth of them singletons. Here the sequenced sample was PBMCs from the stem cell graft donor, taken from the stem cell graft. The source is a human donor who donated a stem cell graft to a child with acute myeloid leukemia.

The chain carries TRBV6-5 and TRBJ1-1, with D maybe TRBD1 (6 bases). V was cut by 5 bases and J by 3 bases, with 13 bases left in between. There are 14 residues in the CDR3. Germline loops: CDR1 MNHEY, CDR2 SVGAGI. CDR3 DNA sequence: TGTGCCAGCAGTCTCCGGGACACTTACACTGAAGCTTTCTTT. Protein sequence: CASSLRDTYTEAFF.

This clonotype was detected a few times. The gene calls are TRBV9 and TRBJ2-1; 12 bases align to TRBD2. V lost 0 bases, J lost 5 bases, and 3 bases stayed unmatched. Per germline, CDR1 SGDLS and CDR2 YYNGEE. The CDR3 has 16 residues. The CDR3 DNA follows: TGTGCCAGCAGCGTAGAACGGACTAGCGGGAACAATGAGCAGTTCTTC. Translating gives CASSVERTSGNNEQFF.

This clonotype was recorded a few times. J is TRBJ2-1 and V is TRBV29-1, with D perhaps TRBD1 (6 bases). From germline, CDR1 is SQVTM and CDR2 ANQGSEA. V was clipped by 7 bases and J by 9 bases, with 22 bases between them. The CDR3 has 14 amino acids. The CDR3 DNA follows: TGCAGCGCCCCAGGGTTGGGGGCCGCCGGTGAGCAGTTCTTC. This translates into CSAPGLGAAGEQFF.

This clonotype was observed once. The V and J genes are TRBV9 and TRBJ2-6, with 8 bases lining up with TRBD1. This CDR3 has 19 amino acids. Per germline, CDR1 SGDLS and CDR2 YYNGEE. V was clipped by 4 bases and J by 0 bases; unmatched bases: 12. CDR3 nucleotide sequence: TGTGCCAGCAGCCTCCAGACAGGGGCATTCGCCTCTGGGGCCAACGTCCTGACTTTC. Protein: CASSLQTGAFASGANVLTF.

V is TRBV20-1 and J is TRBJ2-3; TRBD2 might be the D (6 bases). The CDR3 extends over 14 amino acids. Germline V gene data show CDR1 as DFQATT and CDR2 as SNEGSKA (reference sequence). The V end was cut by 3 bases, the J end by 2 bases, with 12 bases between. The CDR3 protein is CSARGLLITDTQYF. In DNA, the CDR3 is TGCAGTGCTAGGGGACTCCTGATCACAGATACGCAGTATTTT.

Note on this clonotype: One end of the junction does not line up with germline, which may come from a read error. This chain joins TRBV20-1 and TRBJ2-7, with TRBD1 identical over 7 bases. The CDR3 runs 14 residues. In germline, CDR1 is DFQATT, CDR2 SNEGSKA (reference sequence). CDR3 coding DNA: TGCAGTGCCACCTTACGGGACAGTGTCCACGAGCACTACTTC. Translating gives CSATLRDSVHEHYF.

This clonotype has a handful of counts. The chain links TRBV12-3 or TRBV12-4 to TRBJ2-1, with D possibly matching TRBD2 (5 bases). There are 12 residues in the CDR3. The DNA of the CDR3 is TGTGCTAGTCGGAGGAAGAACAATGAGCAGTTCTTC. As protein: CASRRKNNEQFF.

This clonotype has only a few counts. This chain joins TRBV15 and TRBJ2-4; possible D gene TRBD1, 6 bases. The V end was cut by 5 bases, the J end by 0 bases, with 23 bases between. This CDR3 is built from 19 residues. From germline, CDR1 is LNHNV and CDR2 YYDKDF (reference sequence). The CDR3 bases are TGTGCCACCAGCCCACGACTGGGGGCGGCGGGCCTAGCCAAAAACATTCAGTACTTC. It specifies CATSPRLGAAGLAKNIQYF.

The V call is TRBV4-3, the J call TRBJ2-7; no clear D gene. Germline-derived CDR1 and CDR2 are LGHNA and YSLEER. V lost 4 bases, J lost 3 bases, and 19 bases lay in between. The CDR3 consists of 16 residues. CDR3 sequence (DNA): TGCGCCAGCAGCCGGTCAGGACCTCCTGCCTACTACGAGCAGTACTTC. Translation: CASSRSGPPAYYEQYF.

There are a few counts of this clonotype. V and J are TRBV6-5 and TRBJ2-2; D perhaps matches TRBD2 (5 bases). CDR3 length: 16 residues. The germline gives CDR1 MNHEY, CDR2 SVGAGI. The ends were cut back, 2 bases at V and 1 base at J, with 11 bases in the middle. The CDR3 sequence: CASSYGRRGNTGELFF. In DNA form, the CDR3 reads TGTGCCAGCAGTTACGGGCGACGGGGGAACACCGGGGAGCTGTTTTTT.

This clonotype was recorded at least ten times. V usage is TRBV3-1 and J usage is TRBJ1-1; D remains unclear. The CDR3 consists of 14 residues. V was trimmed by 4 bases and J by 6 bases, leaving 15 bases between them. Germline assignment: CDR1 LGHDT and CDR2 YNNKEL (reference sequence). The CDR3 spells CASSPPRAEPEAFF. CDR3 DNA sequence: TGTGCCAGCAGCCCTCCAAGGGCCGAGCCTGAAGCTTTCTTT. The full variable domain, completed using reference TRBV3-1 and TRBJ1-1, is DTAVSQTPKYLVTQMGNDKSIKCEQNLGHDTMYWYKQDSKKFLKIMFSYNNKELIINETVPNRFSPKSPDKAHLNLHINSLELGDSAVYFCASSPPRAEPEAFFGQGTRLTVV.

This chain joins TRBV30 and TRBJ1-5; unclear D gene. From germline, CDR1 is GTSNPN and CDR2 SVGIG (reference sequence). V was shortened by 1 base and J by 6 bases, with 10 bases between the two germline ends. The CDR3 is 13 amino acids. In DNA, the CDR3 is TGTGCCTGGAGTGCAGGTTCTCGTCAGCCCCAGCATTTT. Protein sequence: CAWSAGSRQPQHF.

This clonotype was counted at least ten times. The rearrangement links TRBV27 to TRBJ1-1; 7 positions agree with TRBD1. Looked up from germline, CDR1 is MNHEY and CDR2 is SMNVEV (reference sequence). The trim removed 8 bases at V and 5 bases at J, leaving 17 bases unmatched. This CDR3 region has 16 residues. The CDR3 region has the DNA TGTGCCAGCTCCTTATCCGGGACAGTGACTACTACTGAAGCTTTCTTT. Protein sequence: CASSLSGTVTTTEAFF.

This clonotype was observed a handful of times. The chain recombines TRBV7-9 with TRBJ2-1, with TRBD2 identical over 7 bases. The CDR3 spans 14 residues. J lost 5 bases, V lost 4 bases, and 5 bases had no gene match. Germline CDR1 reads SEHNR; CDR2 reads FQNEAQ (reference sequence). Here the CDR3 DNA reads TGTGCCAGCAGCTCGGGACTAAAGAACAATGAGCAGTTCTTC. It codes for CASSSGLKNNEQFF. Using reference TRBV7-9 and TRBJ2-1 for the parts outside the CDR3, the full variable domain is DTGVSQNPRHKITKRGQNVTFRCDPISEHNRLYWYRQTLGQGPEFLTYFQNEAQLEKSRLLSDRFSAERPKGSFSTLEIQRTEQGDSAMYLCASSSGLKNNEQFFGPGTRLTVL.

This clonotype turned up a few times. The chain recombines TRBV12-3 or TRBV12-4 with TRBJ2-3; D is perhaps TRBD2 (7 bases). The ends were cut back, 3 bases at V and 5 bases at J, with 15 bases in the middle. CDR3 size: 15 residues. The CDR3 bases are TGTGCCAGCAGTTTCTCTGGGGGGGCAGTAGATACGCAGTATTTT. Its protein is CASSFSGGAVDTQYF.

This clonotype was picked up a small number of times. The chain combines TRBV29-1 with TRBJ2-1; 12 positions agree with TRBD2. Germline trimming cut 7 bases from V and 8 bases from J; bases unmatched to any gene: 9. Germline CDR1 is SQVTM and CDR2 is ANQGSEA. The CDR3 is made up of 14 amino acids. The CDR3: CSAPRTSGTDEQFF. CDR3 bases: TGCAGCGCCCCGCGGACTAGCGGGACGGATGAGCAGTTCTTC.

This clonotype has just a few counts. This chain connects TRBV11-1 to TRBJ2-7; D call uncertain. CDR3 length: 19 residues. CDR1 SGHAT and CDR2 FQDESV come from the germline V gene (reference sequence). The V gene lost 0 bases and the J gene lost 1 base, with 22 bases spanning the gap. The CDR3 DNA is TGTGCCAGCAGCTTAGCGCCAGGAGCCGACACTCCCGGGTCCTACGAGCAGTACGTC. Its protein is CASSLAPGADTPGSYEQYV.

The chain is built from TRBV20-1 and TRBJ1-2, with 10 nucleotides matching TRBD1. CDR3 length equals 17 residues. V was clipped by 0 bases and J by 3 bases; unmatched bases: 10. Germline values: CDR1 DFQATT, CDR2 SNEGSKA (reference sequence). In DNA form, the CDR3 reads TGCAGTGCTAGAGATTTTCACGGGACAGGGGCCGACTATGGCTACACCTTC. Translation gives CSARDFHGTGADYGYTF.

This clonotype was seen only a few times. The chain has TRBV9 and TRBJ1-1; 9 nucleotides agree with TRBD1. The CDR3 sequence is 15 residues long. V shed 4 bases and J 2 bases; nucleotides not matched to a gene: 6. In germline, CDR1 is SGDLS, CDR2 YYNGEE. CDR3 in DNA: TGTGCCAGCAGCCCCCCGGGACAGGGAAACACTGAAGCTTTCTTT. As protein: CASSPPGQGNTEAFF. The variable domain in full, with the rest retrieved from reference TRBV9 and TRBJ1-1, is DSGVTQTPKHLITATGQRVTLRCSPRSGDLSVYWYQQSLDQGLQFLIQYYNGEERAKGNILERFSAQQFPDLHSELNLSSLELGDSALYFCASSPPGQGNTEAFFGQGTRLTVV.

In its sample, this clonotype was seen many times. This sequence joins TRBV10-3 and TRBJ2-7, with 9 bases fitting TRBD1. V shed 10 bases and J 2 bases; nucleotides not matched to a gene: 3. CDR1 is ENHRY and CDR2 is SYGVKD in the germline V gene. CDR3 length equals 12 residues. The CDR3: CATGQGTYEQYV. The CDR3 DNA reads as TGTGCCACCGGACAGGGGACCTACGAGCAGTACGTC.

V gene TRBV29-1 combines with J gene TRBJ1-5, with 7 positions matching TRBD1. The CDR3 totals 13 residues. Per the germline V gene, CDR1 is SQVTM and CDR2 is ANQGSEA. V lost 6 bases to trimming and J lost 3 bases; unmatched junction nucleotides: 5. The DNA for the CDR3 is TGCAGCGTGGCCGGGACAGACAATCAGCCCCAGCATTTT. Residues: CSVAGTDNQPQHF. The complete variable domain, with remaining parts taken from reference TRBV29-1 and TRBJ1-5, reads SAVISQKPSRDICQRGTSLTIQCQVDSQVTMMFWYRQQPGQSLTLIATANQGSEATYESGFVIDKFPISRPNLTFSTLTVSNMSPEDSSIYLCSVAGTDNQPQHFGDGTRLSIL.

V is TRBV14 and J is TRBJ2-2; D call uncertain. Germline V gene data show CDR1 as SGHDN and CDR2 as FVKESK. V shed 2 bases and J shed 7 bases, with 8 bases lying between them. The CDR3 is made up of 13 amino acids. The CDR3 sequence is CASSQFYSGELFF. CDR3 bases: TGTGCCAGCAGCCAATTTTATAGCGGGGAGCTGTTTTTT.

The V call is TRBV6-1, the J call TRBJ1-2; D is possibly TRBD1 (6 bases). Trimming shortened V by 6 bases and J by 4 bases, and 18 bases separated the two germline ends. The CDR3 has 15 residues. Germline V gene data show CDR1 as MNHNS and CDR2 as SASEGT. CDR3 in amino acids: CASSDTGATLYGYTF. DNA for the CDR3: TGTGCCAGCAGCGATACGGGGGCCACGCTCTATGGCTACACCTTC.

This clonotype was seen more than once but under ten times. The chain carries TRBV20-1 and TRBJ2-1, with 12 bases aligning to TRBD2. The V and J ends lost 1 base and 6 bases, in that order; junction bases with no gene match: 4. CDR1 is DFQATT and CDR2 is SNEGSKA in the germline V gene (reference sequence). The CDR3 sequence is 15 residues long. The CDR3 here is CSARGWTSGVNEQFF. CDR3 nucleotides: TGCAGTGCTAGAGGCTGGACTAGCGGGGTCAATGAGCAGTTCTTC.

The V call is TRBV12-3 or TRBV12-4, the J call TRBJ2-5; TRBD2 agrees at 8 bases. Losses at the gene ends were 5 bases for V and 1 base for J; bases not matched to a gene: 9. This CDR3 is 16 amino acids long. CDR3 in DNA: TGTGCCAGCAGTCCAGACCCCGGACTAGCCCAAGAGACCCAGTACTTC. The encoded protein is CASSPDPGLAQETQYF.

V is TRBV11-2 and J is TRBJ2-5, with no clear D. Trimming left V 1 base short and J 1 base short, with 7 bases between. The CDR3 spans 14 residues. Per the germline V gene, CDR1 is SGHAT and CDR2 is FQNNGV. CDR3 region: CASSLAYSQETQYF. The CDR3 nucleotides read TGTGCCAGCAGCTTAGCTTACAGCCAAGAGACCCAGTACTTC.

The CDR3: CASSQIGYPEQFF. CDR3 DNA: TGTGCCAGCAGCCAGATAGGCTACCCTGAGCAGTTCTTC. The rearrangement uses TRBV3-1 and TRBJ2-1; D is ambiguous. Germline V gene sequence: CDR1 LGHDT, CDR2 YNNKEL (reference sequence). There are 13 residues in the CDR3. V was shortened by 3 bases and J by 9 bases, with 12 bases between the two germline ends.

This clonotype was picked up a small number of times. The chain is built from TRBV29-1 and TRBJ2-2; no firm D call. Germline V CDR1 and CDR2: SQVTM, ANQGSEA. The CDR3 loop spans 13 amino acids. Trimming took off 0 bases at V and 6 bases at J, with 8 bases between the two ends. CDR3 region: CSVEDRRSGELFF. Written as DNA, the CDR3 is TGCAGCGTTGAAGATCGAAGGTCCGGGGAGCTGTTTTTT.

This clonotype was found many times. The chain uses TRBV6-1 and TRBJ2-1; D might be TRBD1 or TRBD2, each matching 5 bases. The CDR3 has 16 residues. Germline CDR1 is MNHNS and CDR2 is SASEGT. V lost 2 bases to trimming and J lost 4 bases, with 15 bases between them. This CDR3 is CASSESRDGPYNEQFF. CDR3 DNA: TGTGCCAGCAGTGAATCCCGGGACGGACCGTACAATGAGCAGTTCTTC.

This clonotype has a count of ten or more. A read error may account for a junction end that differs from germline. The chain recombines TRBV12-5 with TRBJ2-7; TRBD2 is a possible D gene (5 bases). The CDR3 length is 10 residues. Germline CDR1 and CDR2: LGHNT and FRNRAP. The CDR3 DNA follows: TGTGCTAGTGGTGCGGACTGGATGAGGTGG. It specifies CASGADWMRW.

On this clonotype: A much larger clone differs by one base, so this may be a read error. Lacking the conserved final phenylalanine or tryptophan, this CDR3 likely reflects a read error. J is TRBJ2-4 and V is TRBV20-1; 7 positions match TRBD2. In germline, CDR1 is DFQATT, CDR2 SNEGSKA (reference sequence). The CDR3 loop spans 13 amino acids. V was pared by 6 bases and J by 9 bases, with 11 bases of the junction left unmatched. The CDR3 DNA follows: TGCAGTGCGGAGGAGCGGGAAGTTAGCATTCAGTACTTG. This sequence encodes CSAEEREVSIQYL.

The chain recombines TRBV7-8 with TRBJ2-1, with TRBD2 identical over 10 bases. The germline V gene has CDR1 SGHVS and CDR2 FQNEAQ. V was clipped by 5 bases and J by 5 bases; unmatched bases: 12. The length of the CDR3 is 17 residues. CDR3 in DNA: TGTGCCAGCAGCACCCGACTAGCGGGCATAGGGGACAATGAGCAGTTCTTC. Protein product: CASSTRLAGIGDNEQFF. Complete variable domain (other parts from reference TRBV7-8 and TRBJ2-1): GAGVSQSPRYKVAKRGQDVALRCDPISGHVSLFWYQQALGQGPEFLTYFQNEAQLDKSGLPSDRFFAERPEGSVSTLKIQRTQQEDSAVYLCASSTRLAGIGDNEQFFGPGTRLTVL.